This T cell receptor beta chain is drawn from a study of blood T cell repertoires in COVID-19. Overall study context: Sample material is recorded as cDNA or gDNA derived from T cells, B-cell-depleted T cells, or PBMCs.

With 4 bases removed from V and 4 bases from J, the gap between germline ends came to 10 bases. The CDR3 runs to 13 residues. The germline V gene has CDR1 SGHVS and CDR2 FNYEAQ. Assignment of participants to cohorts was predicated upon participant-reported clinical history. Profiled with immunoSEQ multiplex PCR; TCRdb holds only in-frame clones, not every one. Counted here are around 200,000 clones, over 80% occurring once; the ten biggest clones make up 1.2%. The sample taken for sequencing was PBMCs or T cells enriched from blood (not recorded which). This sequence joins TRBV7-6 and TRBJ1-1, with D maybe TRBD1 (6 bases). The receptor was isolated from a man aged 25-40 years who had recovered from COVID-19. As DNA, the CDR3 is TGTGCCAGCAGCTCCGCAGGGGCCACTGAAGCTTTCTTT. This codes for CASSSAGATEAFF.